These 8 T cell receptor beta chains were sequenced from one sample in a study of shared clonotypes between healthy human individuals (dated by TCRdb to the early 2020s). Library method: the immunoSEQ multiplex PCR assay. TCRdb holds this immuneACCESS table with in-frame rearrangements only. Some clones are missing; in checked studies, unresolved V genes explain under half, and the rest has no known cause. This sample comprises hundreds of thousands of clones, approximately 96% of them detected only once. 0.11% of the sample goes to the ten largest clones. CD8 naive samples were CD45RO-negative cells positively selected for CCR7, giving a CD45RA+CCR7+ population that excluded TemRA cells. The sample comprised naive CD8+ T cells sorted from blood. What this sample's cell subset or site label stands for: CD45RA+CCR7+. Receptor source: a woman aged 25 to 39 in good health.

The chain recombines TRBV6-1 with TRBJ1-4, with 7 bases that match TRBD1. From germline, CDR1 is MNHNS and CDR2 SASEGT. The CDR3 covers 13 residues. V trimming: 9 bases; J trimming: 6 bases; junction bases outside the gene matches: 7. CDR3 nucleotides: TGTGCCAGTGATGGGCAGGGGGATGAAAAACTGTTTTTT. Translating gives CASDGQGDEKLFF.

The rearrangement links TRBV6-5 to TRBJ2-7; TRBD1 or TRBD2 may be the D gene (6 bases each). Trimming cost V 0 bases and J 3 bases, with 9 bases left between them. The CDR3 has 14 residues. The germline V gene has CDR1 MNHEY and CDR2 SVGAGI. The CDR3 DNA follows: TGTGCCAGCAGTTACTCCGGGGGCGGCTACGAGCAGTACTTC. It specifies CASSYSGGGYEQYF.

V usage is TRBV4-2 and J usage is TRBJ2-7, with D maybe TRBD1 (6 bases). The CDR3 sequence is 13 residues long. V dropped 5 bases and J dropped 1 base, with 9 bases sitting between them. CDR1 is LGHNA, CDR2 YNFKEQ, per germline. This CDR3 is CASSLGQSYEQYF. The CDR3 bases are TGTGCCAGCAGCTTAGGACAGTCCTACGAGCAGTACTTC.

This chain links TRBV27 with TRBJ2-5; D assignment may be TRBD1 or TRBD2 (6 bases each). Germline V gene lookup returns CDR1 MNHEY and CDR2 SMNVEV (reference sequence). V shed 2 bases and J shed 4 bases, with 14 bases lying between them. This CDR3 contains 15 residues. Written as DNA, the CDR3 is TGTGCCAGCAGTTTAGGGTTCGGGGGCGGAGAGACCCAGTACTTC. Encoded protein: CASSLGFGGGETQYF.

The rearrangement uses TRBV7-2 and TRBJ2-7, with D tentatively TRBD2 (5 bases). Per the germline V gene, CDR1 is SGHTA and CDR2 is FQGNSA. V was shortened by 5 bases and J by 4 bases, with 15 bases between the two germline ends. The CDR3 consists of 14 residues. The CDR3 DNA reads TGTGCCAGCAGCCCAGGCCGTAGCGCGTACGAGCAGTACTTC. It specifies CASSPGRSAYEQYF.

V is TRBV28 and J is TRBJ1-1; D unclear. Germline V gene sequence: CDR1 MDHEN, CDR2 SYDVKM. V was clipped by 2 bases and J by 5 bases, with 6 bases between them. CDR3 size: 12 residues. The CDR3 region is CASSLGPTEAFF. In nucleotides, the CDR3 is TGTGCCAGCAGTTTAGGGCCGACTGAAGCTTTCTTT.

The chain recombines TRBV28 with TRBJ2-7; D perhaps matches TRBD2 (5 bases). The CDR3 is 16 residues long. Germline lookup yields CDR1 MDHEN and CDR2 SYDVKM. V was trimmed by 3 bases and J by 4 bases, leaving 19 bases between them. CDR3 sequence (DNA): TGTGCCAGCAGTTTTTGGATTGAGGGTATGCATTACGAGCAGTACTTC. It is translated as CASSFWIEGMHYEQYF.

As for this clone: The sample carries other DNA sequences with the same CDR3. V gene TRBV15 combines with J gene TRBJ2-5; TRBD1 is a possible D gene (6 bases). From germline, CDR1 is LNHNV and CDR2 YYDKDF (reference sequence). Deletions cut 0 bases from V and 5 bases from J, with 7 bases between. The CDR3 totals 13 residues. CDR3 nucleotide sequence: TGTGCCACCAGCAGAGATAGGGGGGAGACCCAGTACTTC. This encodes CATSRDRGETQYF.